This TCR beta chain was sequenced during a study of monozygotic twins with inflammatory bowel disease. The CDR3 is 15 residues long. Germline V gene data show CDR1 as SGHRS and CDR2 as YFSETQ. TCRdb reprocessed the 5' RACE reads and reports one entry per CDR3 protein, with no DNA. The sample totals a few hundred thousand distinct CDR3 sequences. This receptor was taken from a human donor with ulcerative colitis or Crohn's disease, or a healthy co-twin of an affected twin (not recorded which). J is TRBJ2-2 and V is TRBV5-1; TCRdb gives TRBD1 as the D gene, but with no DNA this cannot be confirmed. The sequencing input was blood. The CDR3: CASTAWAPGTGELFF.